This T cell receptor (beta chain) was obtained from a study of blood T cell repertoires in COVID-19. The CDR3 is made up of 15 amino acids. V was cut by 2 bases and J by 4 bases, with 14 bases left in between. Germline assignment: CDR1 SGHAT and CDR2 FQNNGV. Profiling relied on immunoSEQ multiplex PCR, and the TCRdb table lists in-frame clones only, not all of them. The top ten clones hold approximately 4.5% of a sample with approximately 97,000 clones, 81% of them seen once. The chain carries TRBV11-2 and TRBJ1-2; weak D call: TRBD1 (5 bases). Material for sequencing was peripheral blood. The TCR comes from a man in his sixties with acute or convalescent COVID-19. The CDR3 DNA follows: TGTGCCAGCAGCTTATCCCCGGCCGGGGGCTATGGCTACACCTTC. Translation: CASSLSPAGGYGYTF.